This passage covers 15 T cell receptor beta chains from one sample sequenced in a study of molecular identifiers for immune sequencing clone quantification. TCRdb used MiXCR to reprocess the PCR reads, holding one entry per CDR3 protein. The sample has about 510,000 distinct CDR3 sequences, about a quarter seen once; the top ten hold about 0.75%. The sample comprised naive CD8+ T cells from blood, with Jurkat cell RNA spiked in. The subset: FACS-sorted CD8+CD4-CCR7+CD45RA+ naive T cells. All receptors derive from a human donor in good health. Some libraries in this study had Jurkat cell RNA spiked in.

With regard to this clonotype: A single base separates this from a much larger clone, so it may be a read error. CDR3 in DNA: TGTGCCGGCAGCTTACGGGACAGGGAGAACACTGAAGCTTTCTTT. Translating it yields CAGSLRDRENTEAFF. This chain links TRBV7-8 with TRBJ1-1; the match to TRBD1 covers 9 bases. The germline V gene has CDR1 SGHVS and CDR2 FQNEAQ. The CDR3 has 15 residues.

Remarks on this clonotype: This sequence may be a read error, since a much larger clone differs from it by one base. The chain links TRBV11-2 to TRBJ2-3; TRBD1 is a possible D gene (5 bases). The CDR3 is 15 residues long. The ends were cut back, 2 bases at V and 2 bases at J, with 11 bases in the middle. Germline V gives CDR1 SGHAT, CDR2 FQNNGV. CDR3 sequence (DNA): TGTGCCAGCAGCTTAACAGGACGAGCCACAGATACGCAGTATTTT. Residues: CASSLTGRATDTQYF.

This clonotype was detected ten times or more. The V gene is TRBV7-8, the J gene TRBJ2-1, with unresolved D. V was cut by 5 bases and J by 0 bases, with 8 bases left in between. In germline, CDR1 is SGHVS, CDR2 FQNEAQ. The CDR3 is made up of 14 amino acids. This chain's CDR3 is CASSATGSYNEQFF. As DNA, the CDR3 is TGTGCCAGCAGCGCGACCGGCTCCTACAATGAGCAGTTCTTC.

This clonotype was picked up a small number of times. V and J are TRBV9 and TRBJ2-6, with D hard to call. Per germline, CDR1 SGDLS and CDR2 YYNGEE. The CDR3 has 16 amino acids. The V end lost 3 bases, the J end lost 4 bases, and 14 bases lay between the germline ends. The CDR3 region has the DNA TGTGCCAGCAGCGCAGCTGGCTCGTGGGGGGCCAACGTCCTGACTTTC. Amino acids: CASSAAGSWGANVLTF.

This clonotype was recorded at least ten times. The chain couples TRBV20-1 to TRBJ2-7; 7 bases align to TRBD1. After removal of 5 bases from V and 3 bases from J, the junction contained 7 bases not matched to a gene. CDR3 length equals 13 residues. Germline V gives CDR1 DFQATT, CDR2 SNEGSKA (reference sequence). This CDR3 reads CSALQGPGYEQYF. CDR3 DNA: TGCAGTGCTTTACAGGGGCCCGGCTACGAGCAGTACTTC.

The table lists this clonotype with many counts. The chain is built from TRBV27 and TRBJ2-1; no clear D gene. The ends were cut back, 5 bases at V and 4 bases at J, with 9 bases in the middle. Looked up from germline, CDR1 is MNHEY and CDR2 is SMNVEV (reference sequence). The CDR3 runs to 13 residues. As DNA, the CDR3 is TGTGCCAGCAGTCCCGGGCCTTACAATGAGCAGTTCTTC. It codes for CASSPGPYNEQFF.

This clonotype was found many times. The V call is TRBV29-1, the J call TRBJ2-4; TRBD1 or TRBD2 may be the D gene (5 bases each). From germline, CDR1 is SQVTM and CDR2 ANQGSEA. CDR3 size: 10 residues. Trimming shortened V by 2 bases and J by 13 bases, and 9 bases separated the two germline ends. CDR3 amino acids: CSVEWDVQYF. Written as DNA, the CDR3 is TGCAGCGTTGAATGGGACGTGCAGTACTTC.

This clonotype was observed a handful of times. This chain links TRBV30 with TRBJ2-3; unclear D gene. The CDR3 has 14 amino acids. V was pared by 0 bases and J by 3 bases, with 10 bases between. CDR1 is GTSNPN and CDR2 is SVGIG in the germline V gene (reference sequence). The CDR3 sequence is CAWSVLQRTDTQYF. Written as DNA, the CDR3 is TGTGCCTGGAGTGTACTTCAGAGAACAGATACGCAGTATTTT.

As regards this clonotype: One junction end does not reproduce the germline sequence, and a read error may be involved. The V call is TRBV7-8, the J call TRBJ2-2, with D tentatively TRBD2 (6 bases). Germline CDR1 and CDR2: SGHVS and FQNEAQ. CDR3 length: 17 amino acids. DNA of the CDR3: TGTGCCAGCATCGGGGTGGGAGGAACACCGAAAGGAGGGGCGCTGTTTTTT. Translated: CASIGVGGTPKGGALFF.

This clonotype showed up just once. Given a much more abundant clone one base away, this may be a read error. The chain uses TRBV20-1 and TRBJ1-1; 11 bases align to TRBD1. The CDR3 is 15 amino acids. Looked up from germline, CDR1 is DFQATT and CDR2 is SNEGSKA (reference sequence). CDR3 DNA: TGCAGTGCACAAGGCGGGGGACAGGGGGACACTGAAGCTTCCTTT. Its protein is CSAQGGGQGDTEASF.

The gene calls are TRBV6-6 and TRBJ1-4; 8 bases map to TRBD1. The length of the CDR3 is 15 residues. The V and J ends lost 0 bases and 6 bases, in that order; junction bases with no gene match: 3. Germline V gene data show CDR1 as MNHNY and CDR2 as SVGAGI (reference sequence). The CDR3 DNA reads TGTGCCAGCAGTTACTCAGGGACAGGAGATGAAAAACTGTTTTTT. This codes for CASSYSGTGDEKLFF.

For this clonotype: It may be a read error: a sequence one base away is much more abundant. The genes are TRBV4-1 and TRBJ2-1, with TRBD2 identical over 10 bases. Germline-derived CDR1 and CDR2 are MGHRA and YSYEKL. V lost 8 bases and J lost 5; bases outside the gene matches: 9. The CDR3 consists of 15 residues. In DNA form, the CDR3 reads TGCGCCAGCCGCCGGGGACTAGCGAGGAACAATGAGCAGTTCTTC. Amino acid sequence: CASRRGLARNNEQFF.

In its sample, this clonotype was seen a few times. The chain uses TRBV11-2 and TRBJ2-3, with D perhaps matching TRBD1 (6 bases). The CDR3 spans 14 residues. Germline CDR1 is SGHAT and CDR2 is FQNNGV. The ends were cut back, 5 bases at V and 0 bases at J, with 9 bases in the middle. For the CDR3, the DNA is TGTGCCAGCAGCCACGACAGGAGCACAGATACGCAGTATTTT. This translates into CASSHDRSTDTQYF. Variable domain in full (rest from reference TRBV11-2 and TRBJ2-3): EAGVAQSPRYKIIEKRQSVAFWCNPISGHATLYWYQQILGQGPKLLIQFQNNGVVDDSQLPKDRFSAERLKGVDSTLKIQPAKLEDSAVYLCASSHDRSTDTQYFGPGTRLTVL.

This chain links TRBV4-1 with TRBJ2-5; 7 bases are a match to TRBD1. V shed 3 bases and J 4 bases; nucleotides not matched to a gene: 5. The length of the CDR3 is 14 residues. Looked up from germline, CDR1 is MGHRA and CDR2 is YSYEKL. In nucleotides, the CDR3 is TGCGCCAGCAGCCAGATCACAGGGGTAGAGACCCAGTACTTC. This gives the protein CASSQITGVETQYF.

This clonotype has just a few counts. The V and J genes are TRBV30 and TRBJ2-1; 12 bases line up with TRBD2. Germline V CDR1 and CDR2: GTSNPN, SVGIG (reference sequence). Trimming took 4 bases from V and 9 from J; bases not matched to a gene: 7. This CDR3 has 14 amino acids. This CDR3 is CAWNLAGGEFEQFF. The DNA of the CDR3 is TGTGCCTGGAATCTAGCGGGGGGGGAATTTGAGCAGTTCTTC.